This T cell receptor beta chain was retrieved from a study of cytomegalovirus exposure and HLA in healthy donors. The assay was immunoSEQ multiplex PCR, and TCRdb's table has in-frame clones only and misses some. The sample yields 50,000 to 80,000 clones, roughly 90% seen once. Concerning this clone: Its antigen is as yet unknown.

The length of the CDR3 is 16 residues. CDR1 and CDR2 (germline): SNHLY, FYNNEI. Trimming removed 7 bases from V and 4 bases from J, with 19 bases in between. General study findings and limits: Confirmation was obtained in vitro that three CMV-associated chains are specific for CMV antigens. A list of about 180 TCR beta chains associated with cytomegalovirus was given. Reported results showed that the classifier diagnosed cytomegalovirus status with high specificity and sensitivity. Rare TCR sequences dominated, though some public TCRs recurred in many donors.

The chain links TRBV2 to TRBJ1-4; the D gene is possibly TRBD1 (5 bases). This TCR was recovered from a young woman in good health and CMV-seronegative. The sequenced sample consisted of PBMCs. CDR3 in DNA: TGTGCCAGCATGACCCCGGCAGTAGGGGATAATGAAAAACTGTTTTTT. This gives the protein CASMTPAVGDNEKLFF. Complete variable domain (other parts from reference TRBV2 and TRBJ1-4): EPEVTQTPSHQVTQMGQEVILRCVPISNHLYFYWYRQILGQKVEFLVSFYNNEISEKSEIFDDQFSVERPDGSNFTLKIRSTKLEDSAMYFCASMTPAVGDNEKLFFGSGTQLSVL.